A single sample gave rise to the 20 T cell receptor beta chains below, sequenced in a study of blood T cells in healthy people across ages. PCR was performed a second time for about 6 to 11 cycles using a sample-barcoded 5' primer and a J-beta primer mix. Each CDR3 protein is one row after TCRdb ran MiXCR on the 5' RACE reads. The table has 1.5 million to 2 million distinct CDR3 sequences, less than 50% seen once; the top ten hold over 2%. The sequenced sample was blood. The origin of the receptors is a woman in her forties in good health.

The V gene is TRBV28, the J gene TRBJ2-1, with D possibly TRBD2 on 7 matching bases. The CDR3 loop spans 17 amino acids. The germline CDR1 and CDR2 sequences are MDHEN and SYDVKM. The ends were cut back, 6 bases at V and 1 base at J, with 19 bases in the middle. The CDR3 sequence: CASRLRGGSVSYNEQFF. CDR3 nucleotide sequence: TGTGCCAGCAGGCTAAGGGGGGGGTCCGTTTCCTACAATGAGCAGTTCTTC.

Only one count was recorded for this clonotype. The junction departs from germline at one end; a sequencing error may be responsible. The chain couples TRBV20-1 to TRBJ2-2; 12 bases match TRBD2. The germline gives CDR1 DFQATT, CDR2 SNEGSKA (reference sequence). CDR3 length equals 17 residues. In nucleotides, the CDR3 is TGCAGTGCTAGGGGGCTAGCGGGGGGGCCCAACACCGGAGAGCTGTTTTTT. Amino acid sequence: CSARGLAGGPNTGELFF.

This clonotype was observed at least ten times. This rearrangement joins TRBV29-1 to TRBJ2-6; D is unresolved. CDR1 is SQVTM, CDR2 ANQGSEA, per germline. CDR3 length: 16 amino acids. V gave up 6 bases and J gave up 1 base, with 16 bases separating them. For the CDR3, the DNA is TGCAGCGTCTGGACCCCCCTGAGGTCTGGGGCCAACGTCCTGACTTTC. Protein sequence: CSVWTPLRSGANVLTF.

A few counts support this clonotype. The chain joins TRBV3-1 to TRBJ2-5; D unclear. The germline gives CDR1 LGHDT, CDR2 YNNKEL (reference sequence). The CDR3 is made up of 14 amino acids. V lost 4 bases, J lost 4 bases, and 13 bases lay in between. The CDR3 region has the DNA TGTGCCAGCAGCCCTATAGACAAGACAGAGACCCAGTACTTC. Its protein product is CASSPIDKTETQYF.

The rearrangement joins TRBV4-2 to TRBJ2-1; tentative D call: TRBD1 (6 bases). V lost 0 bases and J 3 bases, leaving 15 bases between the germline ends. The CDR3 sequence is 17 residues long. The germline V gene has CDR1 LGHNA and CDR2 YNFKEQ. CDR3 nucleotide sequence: TGTGCCAGCAGCCAAGACGCTCGGGACATAAACTACAATGAGCAGTTCTTC. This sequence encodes CASSQDARDINYNEQFF.

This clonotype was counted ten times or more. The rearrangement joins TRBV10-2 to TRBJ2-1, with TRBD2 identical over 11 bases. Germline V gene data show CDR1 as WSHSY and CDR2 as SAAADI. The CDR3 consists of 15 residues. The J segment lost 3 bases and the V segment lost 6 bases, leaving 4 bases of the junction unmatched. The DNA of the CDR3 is TGCGCCAGCAGGCCCGGGACTAGCGGCTACAATGAGCAGTTCTTC. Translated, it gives CASRPGTSGYNEQFF.

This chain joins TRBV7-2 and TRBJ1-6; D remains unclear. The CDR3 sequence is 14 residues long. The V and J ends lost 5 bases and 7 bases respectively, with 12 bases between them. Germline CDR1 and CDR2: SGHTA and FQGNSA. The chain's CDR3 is CASSQLRLNSPLHF. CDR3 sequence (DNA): TGTGCCAGCAGCCAACTCCGGCTCAATTCACCCCTCCACTTT.

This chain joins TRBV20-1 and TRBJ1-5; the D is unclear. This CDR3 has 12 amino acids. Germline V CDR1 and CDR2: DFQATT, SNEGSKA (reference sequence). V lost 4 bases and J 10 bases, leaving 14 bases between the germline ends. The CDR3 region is CSAIVAEPPQHF. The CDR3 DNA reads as TGCAGTGCTATAGTTGCTGAGCCCCCCCAGCATTTT.

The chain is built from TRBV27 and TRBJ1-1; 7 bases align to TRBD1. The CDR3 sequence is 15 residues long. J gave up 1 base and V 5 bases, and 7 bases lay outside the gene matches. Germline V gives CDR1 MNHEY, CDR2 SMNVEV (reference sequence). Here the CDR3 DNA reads TGTGCCAGCAGTCCCCCTCGACAGGGGAACACTGAAGCTTTCTTT. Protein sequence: CASSPPRQGNTEAFF.

CDR3 DNA: TGTGCCAGCAGTTACTTGGCTAGCGGACCCACAGATACGCAGTATTTT. This gives the protein CASSYLASGPTDTQYF. The chain has TRBV6-5 and TRBJ2-3; 7 nucleotides match TRBD2. Germline V gives CDR1 MNHEY, CDR2 SVGAGI. V was pared by 1 base and J by 2 bases, with 6 bases of the junction left unmatched. CDR3 length: 16 amino acids.

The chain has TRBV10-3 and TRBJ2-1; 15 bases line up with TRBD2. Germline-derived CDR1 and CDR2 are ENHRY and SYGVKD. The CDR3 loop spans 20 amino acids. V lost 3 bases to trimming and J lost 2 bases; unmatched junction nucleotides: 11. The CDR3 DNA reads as TGTGCCATCAGTGACCCGGGACTAGCGGGGGGTCCTAGCACCTACAATGAGCAGTTCTTC. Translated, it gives CAISDPGLAGGPSTYNEQFF.

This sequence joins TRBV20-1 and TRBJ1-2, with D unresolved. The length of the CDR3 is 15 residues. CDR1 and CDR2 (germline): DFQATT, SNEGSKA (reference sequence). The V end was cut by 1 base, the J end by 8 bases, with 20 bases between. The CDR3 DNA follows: TGCAGTGCTAGAGCCCCGGCCAGCGTTAAGGGCGGCTACACCTTC. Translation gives CSARAPASVKGGYTF.

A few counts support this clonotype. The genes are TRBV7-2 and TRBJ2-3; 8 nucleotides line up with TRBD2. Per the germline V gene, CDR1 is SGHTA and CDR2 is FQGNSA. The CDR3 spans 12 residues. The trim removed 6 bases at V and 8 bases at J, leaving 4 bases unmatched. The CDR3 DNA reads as TGTGCCAGCAGTTCACTAGCGGCTACGCAGTATTTT. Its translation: CASSSLAATQYF.

The CDR3 nucleotides read TGCAGTGCTCCACGGGGTAGCGGGATAGAGACCCAGTACTTC. Amino acids: CSAPRGSGIETQYF. The V and J genes are TRBV20-1 and TRBJ2-5, with 8 bases fitting TRBD2. The CDR3 covers 14 residues. Germline loops: CDR1 DFQATT, CDR2 SNEGSKA (reference sequence). V lost 5 bases and J lost 4; bases outside the gene matches: 9.

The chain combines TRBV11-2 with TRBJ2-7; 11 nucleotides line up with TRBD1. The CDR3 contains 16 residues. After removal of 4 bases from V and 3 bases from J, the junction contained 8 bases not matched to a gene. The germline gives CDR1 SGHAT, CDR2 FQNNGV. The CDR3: CASSSGQGGSSYEQYF. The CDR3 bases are TGTGCCAGCAGCTCGGGACAGGGGGGCTCTAGCTACGAGCAGTACTTC.

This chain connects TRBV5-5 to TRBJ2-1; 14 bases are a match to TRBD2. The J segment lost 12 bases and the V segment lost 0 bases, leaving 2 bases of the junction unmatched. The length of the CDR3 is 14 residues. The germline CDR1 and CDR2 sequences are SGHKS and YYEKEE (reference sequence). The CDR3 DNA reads TGTGCCAGCAGCTTGGCCGGGACTAGCGGGGGGCAGTTCTTC. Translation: CASSLAGTSGGQFF.

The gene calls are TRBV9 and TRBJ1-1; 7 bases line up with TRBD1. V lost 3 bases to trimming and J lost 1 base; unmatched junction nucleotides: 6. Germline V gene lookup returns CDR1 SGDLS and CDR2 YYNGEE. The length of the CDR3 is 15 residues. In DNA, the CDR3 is TGTGCCAGCAGCGGACGACAGGGCCGGAACACTGAAGCTTTCTTT. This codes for CASSGRQGRNTEAFF.

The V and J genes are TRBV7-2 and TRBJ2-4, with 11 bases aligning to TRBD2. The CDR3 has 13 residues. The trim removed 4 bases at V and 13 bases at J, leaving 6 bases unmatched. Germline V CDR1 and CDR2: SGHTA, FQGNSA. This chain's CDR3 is CASSSLTSGAQYF. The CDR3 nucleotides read TGTGCCAGCAGCTCCCTGACTAGCGGGGCACAGTACTTC.

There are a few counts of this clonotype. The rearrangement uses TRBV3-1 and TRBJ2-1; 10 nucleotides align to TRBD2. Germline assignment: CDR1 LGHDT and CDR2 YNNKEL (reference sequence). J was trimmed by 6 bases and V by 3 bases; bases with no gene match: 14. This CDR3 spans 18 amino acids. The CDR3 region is CASSHDFTGTSDVNEQFF. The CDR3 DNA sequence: TGTGCCAGCAGCCATGACTTCACCGGGACTAGCGACGTCAATGAGCAGTTCTTC.

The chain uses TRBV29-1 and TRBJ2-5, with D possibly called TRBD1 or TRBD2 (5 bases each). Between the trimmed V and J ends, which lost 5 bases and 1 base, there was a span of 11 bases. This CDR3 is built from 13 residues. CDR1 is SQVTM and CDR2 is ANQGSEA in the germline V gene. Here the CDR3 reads CSVSGRSQETQYF. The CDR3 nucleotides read TGCAGCGTTTCGGGACGGAGCCAAGAGACCCAGTACTTC.